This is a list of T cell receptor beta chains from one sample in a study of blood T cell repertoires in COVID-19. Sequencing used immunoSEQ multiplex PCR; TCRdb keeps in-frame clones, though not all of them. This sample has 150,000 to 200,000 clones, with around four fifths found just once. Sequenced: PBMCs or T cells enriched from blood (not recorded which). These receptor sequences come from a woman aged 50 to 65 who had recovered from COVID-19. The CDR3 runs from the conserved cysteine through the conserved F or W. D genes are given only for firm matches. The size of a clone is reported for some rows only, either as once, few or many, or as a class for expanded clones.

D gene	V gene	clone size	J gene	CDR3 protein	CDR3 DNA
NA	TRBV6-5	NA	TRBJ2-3	CASSYSTPKRDTQYF	TGTGCCAGCAGTTACTCAACGCCTAAAAGAGATACGCAGTATTTT
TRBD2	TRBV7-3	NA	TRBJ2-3	CASSSPPGGGDTQYF	TGTGCCAGCAGCTCTCCGCCTGGGGGGGGAGATACGCAGTATTTT
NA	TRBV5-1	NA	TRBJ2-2	CASSLGYGQSTGELFF	TGCGCCAGCAGCTTGGGCTATGGACAGTCAACCGGGGAGCTGTTTTTT
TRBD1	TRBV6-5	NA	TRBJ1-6	CASTGQGLLALHF	TGTGCCAGCACTGGACAGGGGCTCTTGGCCCTCCACTTT
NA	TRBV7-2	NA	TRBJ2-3	CASSRLGLAVLRDTQYF	NA
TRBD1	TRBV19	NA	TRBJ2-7	CASSTSTGSSYEQYF	TGTGCCAGTAGTACGTCGACAGGGAGCTCCTACGAGCAGTACTTC
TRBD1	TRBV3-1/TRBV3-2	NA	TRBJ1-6	CASSDRDRGNSPLHF	TGTGCCAGCAGCGACCGGGACAGGGGGAATTCACCCCTCCACTTT
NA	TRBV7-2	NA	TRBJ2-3	CASSLGGGGVDTQYF	TGTGCCAGCAGCTTAGGGGGGGGCGGAGTAGATACGCAGTATTTT
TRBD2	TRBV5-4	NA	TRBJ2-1	CASSSRTSLQFF	TGTGCCAGCAGCTCCCGGACTAGTCTTCAGTTCTTC
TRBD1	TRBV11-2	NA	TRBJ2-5	CASTTAGTGGSETQYF	TGTGCCAGCACCACAGCCGGGACAGGGGGGTCCGAGACCCAGTACTTC
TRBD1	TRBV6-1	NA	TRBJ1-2	CAGRDRESGYTF	TGTGCCGGACGCGACAGGGAAAGCGGCTACACCTTC
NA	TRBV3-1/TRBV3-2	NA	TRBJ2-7	CASSHLGGQGGNEQYF	TGTGCCAGCAGCCACTTAGGTGGACAGGGAGGGAACGAGCAGTACTTC
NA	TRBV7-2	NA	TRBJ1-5	CASSLDGSNQPQHF	TGTGCCAGCAGCTTAGACGGTAGCAATCAGCCCCAGCATTTT
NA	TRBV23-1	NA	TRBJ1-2	CASPRGAAYGYTF	TGCGCCAGCCCACGGGGGGCGGCGTATGGCTACACCTTC
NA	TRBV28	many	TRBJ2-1	CASSFRVYNEQFF	TGTGCCAGCAGTTTCCGAGTTTACAATGAGCAGTTCTTC
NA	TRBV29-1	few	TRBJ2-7	CSVRPGPGNEQYF	TGCAGCGTGCGACCGGGCCCAGGGAACGAGCAGTACTTC
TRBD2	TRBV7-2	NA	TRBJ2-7	CASSLVVSIQREGLQYF	TGTGCCAGCAGCTTAGTAGTCTCCATTCAGCGGGAGGGGTTGCAGTACTTC
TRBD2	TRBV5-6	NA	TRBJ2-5	CASSLISGGEETQYF	TGTGCCAGCAGCTTGATTAGCGGGGGGGAAGAGACCCAGTACTTC
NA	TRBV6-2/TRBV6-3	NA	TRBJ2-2	CASSSRGTGELFF	TGTGCCAGCAGTAGCCGGGGTACCGGGGAGCTGTTTTTT
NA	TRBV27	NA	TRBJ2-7	CASSLTRPLHHEQYF	TGTGCCAGCAGCCTCACTAGACCCCTTCACCACGAGCAGTACTTC
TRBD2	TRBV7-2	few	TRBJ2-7	CASSRAGGTVPYEQYF	TGTGCCAGCAGCAGGGCGGGAGGCACCGTTCCCTACGAGCAGTACTTC
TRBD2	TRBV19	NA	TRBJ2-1	CASKTLAGAYNEQFF	TGTGCCAGTAAAACCCTAGCGGGAGCCTACAATGAGCAGTTCTTC
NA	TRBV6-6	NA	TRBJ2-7	CASSYSGTISYEQYF	TGTGCCAGCAGTTACTCCGGGACAATTTCCTACGAGCAGTACTTC
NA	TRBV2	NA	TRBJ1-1	CASSADMNTEAFF	TGTGCCAGCAGTGCCGACATGAACACTGAAGCTTTCTTT
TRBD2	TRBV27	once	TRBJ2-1	CASKTSGRRNEQFF	TGTGCCAGCAAGACTAGCGGGAGGCGCAATGAGCAGTTCTTC
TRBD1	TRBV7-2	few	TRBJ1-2	CASSPDRGRADYGYTF	TGTGCCAGCAGCCCTGACAGGGGGCGAGCGGACTATGGCTACACCTTC
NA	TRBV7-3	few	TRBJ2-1	CASSQGGSSYNEQFF	TGTGCCAGCAGCCAAGGGGGATCTAGCTACAATGAGCAGTTCTTC
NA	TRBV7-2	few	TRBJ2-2	CASSPLLATTGELFF	TGTGCCAGCAGTCCACTCTTAGCAACCACCGGGGAGCTGTTTTTT
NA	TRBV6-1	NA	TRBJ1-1	CASSETGPRTEAFF	TGTGCCAGCAGTGAGACAGGCCCCAGGACTGAAGCTTTCTTT
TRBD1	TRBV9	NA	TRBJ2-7	CASSVEGGQGDDEQYF	TGTGCCAGCAGCGTAGAGGGGGGACAGGGGGACGACGAGCAGTACTTC
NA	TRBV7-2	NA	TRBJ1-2	CASSLNRVYGYTF	TGTGCCAGCAGCTTAAACAGGGTCTATGGCTACACCTTC
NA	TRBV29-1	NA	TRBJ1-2	CSAGHFNYGYTF	TGCAGCGCCGGACACTTCAACTATGGCTACACCTTC
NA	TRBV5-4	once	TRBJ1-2	CASSLDFYGYTF	TGTGCCAGCAGCTTGGACTTTTATGGCTACACCTTC
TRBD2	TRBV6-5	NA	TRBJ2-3	CASSLRLAEDTQYF	TGTGCCAGCAGTCTCCGACTAGCGGAAGATACGCAGTATTTT
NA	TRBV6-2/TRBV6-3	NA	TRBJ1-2	CASSYRGGYGYTF	TGTGCCAGCAGTTACAGAGGGGGCTATGGCTACACCTTC
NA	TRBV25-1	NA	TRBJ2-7	CASSDPGQSEQYF	TGTGCCAGCAGTGACCCTGGACAGTCCGAGCAGTACTTC
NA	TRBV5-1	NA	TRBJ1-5	CASSLGGQGQPQHF	TGCGCCAGCAGCTTGGGAGGGCAAGGACAGCCCCAGCATTTT
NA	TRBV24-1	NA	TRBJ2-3	CATSPGTDTQYF	TGTGCCACCAGTCCGGGCACAGATACGCAGTATTTT
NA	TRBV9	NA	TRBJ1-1	CASSPDDGWRDTEAFF	TGTGCCAGCAGCCCCGATGATGGGTGGAGGGACACTGAAGCTTTCTTT
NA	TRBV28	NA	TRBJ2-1	CASSTRATGHTYNEQFF	TGTGCCAGCAGTACCCGCGCAACGGGACACACCTACAATGAGCAGTTCTTC
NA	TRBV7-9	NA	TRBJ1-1	CASSFGKLNTEAFF	TGTGCCAGCAGCTTCGGGAAGCTGAACACTGAAGCTTTCTTT
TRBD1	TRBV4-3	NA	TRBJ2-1	CASSQDGGGTGVYEQFF	TGCGCCAGCAGCCAAGATGGAGGCGGGACAGGGGTCTATGAGCAGTTCTTC
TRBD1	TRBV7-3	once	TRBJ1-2	CASRVRRQGGGYTF	TGTGCCAGCAGGGTTAGAAGACAGGGCGGGGGCTACACCTTC
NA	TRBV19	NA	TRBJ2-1	CASSMASRENEQFF	TGTGCCAGTAGTATGGCATCCCGGGAGAATGAGCAGTTCTTC
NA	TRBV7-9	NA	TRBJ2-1	CASSLAGVRTYNEQFF	TGTGCCAGCAGCTTAGCCGGGGTACGGACTTACAATGAGCAGTTCTTC
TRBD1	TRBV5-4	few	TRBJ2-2	CASSSTGGIGGELFF	TGTGCCAGCAGCTCCACAGGGGGCATTGGCGGGGAGCTGTTTTTT
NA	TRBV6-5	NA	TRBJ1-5	CASSARDKRQPQHF	TGTGCCAGCAGCGCCAGGGACAAGAGGCAGCCCCAGCATTTT
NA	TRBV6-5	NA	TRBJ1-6	CASASVLSPLHF	TGTGCCAGCGCATCAGTTCTGTCACCCCTCCACTTT
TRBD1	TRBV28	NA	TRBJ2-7	CASSLGQVYEQYF	TGTGCCAGCAGTTTGGGACAGGTTTACGAGCAGTACTTC